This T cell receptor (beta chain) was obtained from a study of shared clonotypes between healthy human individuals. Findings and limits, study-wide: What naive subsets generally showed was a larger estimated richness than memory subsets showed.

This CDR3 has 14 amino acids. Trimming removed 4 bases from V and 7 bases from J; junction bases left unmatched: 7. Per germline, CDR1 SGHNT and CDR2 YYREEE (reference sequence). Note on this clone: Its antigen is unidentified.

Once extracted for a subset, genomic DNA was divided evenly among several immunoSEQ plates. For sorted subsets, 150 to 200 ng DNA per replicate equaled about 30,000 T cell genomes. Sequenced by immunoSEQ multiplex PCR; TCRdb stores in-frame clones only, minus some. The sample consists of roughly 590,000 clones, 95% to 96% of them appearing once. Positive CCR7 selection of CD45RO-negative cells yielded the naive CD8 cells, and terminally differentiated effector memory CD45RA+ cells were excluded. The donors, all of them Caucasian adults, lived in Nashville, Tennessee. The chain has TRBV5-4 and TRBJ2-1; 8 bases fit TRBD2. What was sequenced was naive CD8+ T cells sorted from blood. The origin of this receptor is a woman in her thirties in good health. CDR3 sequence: CASSDLAGSNEQFF. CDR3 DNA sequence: TGTGCCAGCAGCGACTTAGCGGGGTCGAATGAGCAGTTCTTC. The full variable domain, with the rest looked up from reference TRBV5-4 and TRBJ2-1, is ETGVTQSPTHLIKTRGQQVTLRCSSQSGHNTVSWYQQALGQGPQFIFQYYREEENGRGNFPPRFSGLQFPNYSSELNVNALELDDSALYLCASSDLAGSNEQFFGPGTRLTVL.